A selection of T cell receptor beta chains follows, all from one sample in a study of T-cell reconstitution after alpha-beta-depleted transplantation in children. Using its own MiXCR run on the PCR reads, TCRdb lists one record per CDR3 protein. The sample records about 580,000 distinct CDR3 sequences, 23% being singletons. The sample in question was PBMCs, mostly from graft donor cells, obtained 360 days after TCRalphabeta/CD19-depleted stem cell transplant. Every receptor here comes from a boy under two years old who had a stem cell transplant for acute myeloid leukemia, so the T cells may come from the graft donor. Both conserved end residues are part of each CDR3.

CDR3aa	len	v_gene	j_gene
CAMGLGRRAQPQHF	14	TRBV5-6	TRBJ1-5
CSVDYPEAFF	10	TRBV29-1	TRBJ1-1
CASSYSRDGGDTEAFF	16	TRBV6-5	TRBJ1-1
CASSLVDSNQPQHF	14	TRBV5-5	TRBJ1-5
CASSPTANPNYGYTF	15	TRBV12-3/TRBV12-4	TRBJ1-2
CASSLGVHQETQYF	14	TRBV3-1	TRBJ2-5
CSVEAVALNYGYTF	14	TRBV29-1	TRBJ1-2
CASSFGLAGEETQYF	15	TRBV6-5	TRBJ2-5
CASSSFRDSTNEKLFF	16	TRBV6-5	TRBJ1-4
CASSYTTGLDQETQYF	16	TRBV6-5	TRBJ2-5
CSANSRRGTGFTDTQYF	17	TRBV20-1	TRBJ2-3
CASIRQVTNTGELFF	15	TRBV12-3/TRBV12-4	TRBJ2-2
CASSFGPTHSNEQFF	15	TRBV12-3/TRBV12-4	TRBJ2-1
CASSDGRRQGRGTQYF	16	TRBV6-1	TRBJ2-3
CASSLFRGSYNEQFF	15	TRBV28	TRBJ2-1
CASSTGRSGYTF	12	TRBV28	TRBJ1-2
CATSRNRGRNYEQYF	15	TRBV15	TRBJ2-7
CSARPRTGASQYF	13	TRBV20-1	TRBJ2-7
CASSEAQPEGTDTQYF	16	TRBV6-1	TRBJ2-3
CSVGIGGVRTDTQYF	15	TRBV29-1	TRBJ2-3
CASSPDVGRILAKNIQYF	18	TRBV11-1	TRBJ2-4
CASSQAASGQRSYEQYF	17	TRBV4-3	TRBJ2-7
CSARGPAGQETQYF	14	TRBV20-1	TRBJ2-5
CASSFQRNEQFF	12	TRBV12-3/TRBV12-4	TRBJ2-1
CSAEKTGNQPQHF	13	TRBV20-1	TRBJ1-5
CASSVGALAGVTDTQYF	17	TRBV9	TRBJ2-3
CASSDFPDRSTNEKLFF	17	TRBV12-3/TRBV12-4	TRBJ1-4
CASSSPSGYGANVLTF	16	TRBV7-6	TRBJ2-6
CATADIRTYNEQFF	14	TRBV12-3/TRBV12-4	TRBJ2-1
CASSSRDRDTGELFF	15	TRBV7-8	TRBJ2-2
CASSLIGKLFF	11	TRBV28	TRBJ1-4
CSVGVRQGAGANVLTF	16	TRBV29-1	TRBJ2-6